This is a list of T cell receptor beta chains from one sample in a study of CD8 T cells in Susac syndrome. MiXCR, applied by TCRdb to the immunoSEQ multiplex PCR reads, yields one record per CDR3 protein. This table has about 140,000 distinct CDR3 sequences, around 95% appearing once. Source material: CD4+ T cells from PBMCs. These receptors originate from a human donor with Susac syndrome. Each CDR3 is given with its conserved first and last residue. A D gene is named only where the DNA matches it firmly. Expanded clones are given a class, and other clones once, few, many or no size at all.

D	J	size	V	CDR3	DNA
NA	TRBJ2-3	NA	TRBV20-1	CSASIRDTQYF	TGCAGTGCTAGCATCCGGGATACGCAGTATTTT
TRBD2	TRBJ2-1	few	TRBV28	CASSASGSSYNEQFF	TGTGCCAGCAGTGCTAGCGGGAGCTCCTACAATGAGCAGTTCTTC
NA	TRBJ2-7	NA	TRBV7-2	CASSLRNPTSYRYEQYF	TGTGCCAGCAGCTTAAGGAACCCTACTAGTTATCGGTACGAGCAGTACTTC
TRBD2	TRBJ2-1	once	TRBV3-1	CASSQVRFSGTAYNEQFF	TGTGCCAGCAGCCAAGTTCGTTTTAGCGGGACCGCCTACAATGAGCAGTTCTTC
NA	TRBJ2-1	once	TRBV14	CASSQGLALGQFF	TGTGCCAGCAGCCAAGGGCTAGCATTAGGGCAGTTCTTC
NA	TRBJ2-5	NA	TRBV9	CASSPLYSETQYF	TGTGCCAGCAGCCCCCTTTACTCCGAGACCCAGTACTTC
TRBD2	TRBJ2-5	NA	TRBV11-3	CASSRDYRETQYF	TGTGCCAGCAGCCGGGACTATAGGGAGACCCAGTACTTC
NA	TRBJ1-6	NA	TRBV25-1	CASSEGGLGLHF	TGTGCCAGCAGTGAAGGGGGGCTAGGCCTCCACTTT
NA	TRBJ1-2	NA	TRBV28	CASFDRSNYGYTF	TGTGCCAGCTTCGACAGGAGTAACTATGGCTACACCTTC
NA	TRBJ1-1	NA	TRBV20-1	CSARSPEGDTEAFF	TGCAGTGCTAGATCACCGGAGGGGGACACTGAAGCTTTCTTT
TRBD1	TRBJ2-1	NA	TRBV7-3	CASSQGQLGEQFF	TGTGCCAGCAGCCAGGGACAGCTTGGCGAGCAGTTCTTC
NA	TRBJ2-7	NA	TRBV14	CASSQASRAYEQYF	TGTGCCAGCAGCCAAGCGTCCAGGGCTTACGAGCAGTACTTC
NA	TRBJ2-7	NA	TRBV20-1	CSGAADPYEQYF	TGCAGTGGGGCGGCAGACCCCTACGAGCAGTACTTC
NA	TRBJ2-5	NA	TRBV12-3/TRBV12-4	CASRPTGPQETQYF	TGTGCCAGCAGGCCTACAGGGCCGCAAGAGACCCAGTACTTC
NA	TRBJ2-3	NA	TRBV5-8	CASIESRQSDTQYF	TGTGCCAGCATCGAATCCAGACAGTCAGATACGCAGTATTTT
NA	TRBJ2-2	NA	TRBV6-6	CAAGLTGELFF	TGTGCCGCAGGGTTAACCGGGGAGCTGTTTTTT
NA	TRBJ1-1	NA	TRBV3-1	CASSHGLMNTEAFF	TGTGCCAGCAGCCATGGCCTGATGAACACTGAAGCTTTCTTT
NA	TRBJ1-2	NA	TRBV6-5	CASSYLPGHNLINYGYTF	TGTGCCAGCAGTTACCTACCGGGACATAACTTAATCAACTATGGCTACACCTTC
NA	TRBJ1-5	NA	TRBV28	CASSFRYSNQPQHF	TGTGCCAGCAGTTTTAGGTATAGCAATCAGCCCCAGCATTTT
NA	TRBJ2-6	NA	TRBV7-8	CASSLGATGANVLTF	TGTGCCAGCAGCTTAGGGGCTACTGGGGCCAACGTCCTGACTTTC
TRBD2	TRBJ2-5	NA	TRBV29-1	CSVAGFLGLAQGAQYF	TGCAGCGTTGCCGGGTTTTTAGGACTAGCCCAAGGGGCCCAGTACTTC
NA	TRBJ1-5	NA	TRBV2	CASNSQGLMAQPQHF	TGTGCCAGCAACTCCCAGGGTCTGATGGCTCAGCCCCAGCATTTT
NA	TRBJ1-1	NA	TRBV20-1	CSAARQGGATEAFF	TGCAGTGCTGCCCGACAAGGAGGGGCCACTGAAGCTTTCTTT
NA	TRBJ1-4	once	TRBV5-1	CASSLSSGEKLFF	TGCGCCAGCAGCTTGTCGAGTGGTGAAAAACTGTTTTTT
TRBD2	TRBJ2-1	NA	TRBV2	CASGRNPGLAGDEQFF	TGTGCCAGCGGACGGAATCCGGGACTAGCGGGAGATGAGCAGTTCTTC
NA	TRBJ1-5	NA	TRBV18	CASSPGPGPSNQPQHF	TGTGCCAGCTCACCTGGCCCAGGACCTAGCAATCAGCCCCAGCATTTT
TRBD1	TRBJ1-3	NA	TRBV9	CASSVTGVGNTIYF	TGTGCCAGCAGCGTAACAGGGGTCGGAAACACCATATATTTT
NA	TRBJ1-1	NA	TRBV20-1	CSARGPVNTEAFF	TGCAGTGCTAGGGGACCGGTGAACACTGAAGCTTTCTTT